This T cell receptor (beta chain) came from a study of blood T cell repertoires in COVID-19. Overall study: Acute and convalescent COVID-19 samples came from the United States, Italy and Spain. Nucleic acid was either cDNA or gDNA, and it came from T cells, B-cell-depleted T cells, or PBMCs.

Per the authors' pipeline: Counts of nucleated cells, estimated from reference gene primer amplification, were obtained. Sequencing used immunoSEQ multiplex PCR; TCRdb keeps in-frame clones, though not all of them. V and J calls and clone size are given by that table; D and trimming were obtained from the DNA. The sample includes approximately 110,000 clones, 86% of them seen just once. Trimming cost V 8 bases and J 0 bases, with 11 bases left between them. The CDR3 has 14 residues. Germline assignment: CDR1 LNHDA and CDR2 SQIVND (reference sequence). The sequenced sample was peripheral blood. This chain uses TRBV19 with TRBJ1-3; D possibly corresponds to TRBD1 (5 bases). The clonotype originates from a human donor in a cohort sampled during active COVID-19. The CDR3 sequence is CASGFGGSGNTIYF. The DNA for the CDR3 is TGTGCCAGTGGCTTCGGGGGCTCTGGAAACACCATATATTTT.